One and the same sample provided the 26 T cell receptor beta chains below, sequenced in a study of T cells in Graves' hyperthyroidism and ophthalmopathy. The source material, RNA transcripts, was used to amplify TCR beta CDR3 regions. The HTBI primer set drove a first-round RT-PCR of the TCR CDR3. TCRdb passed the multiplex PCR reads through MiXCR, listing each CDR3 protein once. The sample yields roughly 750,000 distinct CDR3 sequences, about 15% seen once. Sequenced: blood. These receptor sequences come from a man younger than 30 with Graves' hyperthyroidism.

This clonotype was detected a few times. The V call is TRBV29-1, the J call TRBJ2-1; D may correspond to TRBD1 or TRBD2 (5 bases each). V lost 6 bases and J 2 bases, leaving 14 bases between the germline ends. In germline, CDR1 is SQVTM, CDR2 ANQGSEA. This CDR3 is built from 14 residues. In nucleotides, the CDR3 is TGCAGCGTCGAAAGGGACCGTACCTACAATGAGCAGTTCTTC. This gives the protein CSVERDRTYNEQFF.

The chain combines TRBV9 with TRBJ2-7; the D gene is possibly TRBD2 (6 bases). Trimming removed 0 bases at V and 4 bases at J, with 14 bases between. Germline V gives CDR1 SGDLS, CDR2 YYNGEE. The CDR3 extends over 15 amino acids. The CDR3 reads CASSVGSGVGYEQYF. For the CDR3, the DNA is TGTGCCAGCAGCGTAGGATCGGGAGTAGGATACGAGCAGTACTTC. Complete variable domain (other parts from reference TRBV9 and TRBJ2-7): DSGVTQTPKHLITATGQRVTLRCSPRSGDLSVYWYQQSLDQGLQFLIQYYNGEERAKGNILERFSAQQFPDLHSELNLSSLELGDSALYFCASSVGSGVGYEQYFGPGTRLTVT.

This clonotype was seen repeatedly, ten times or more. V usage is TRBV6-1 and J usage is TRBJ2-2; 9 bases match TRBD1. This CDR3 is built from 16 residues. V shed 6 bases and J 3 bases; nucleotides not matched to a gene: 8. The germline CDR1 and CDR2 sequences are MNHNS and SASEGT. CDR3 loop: CASSKQGADYTGELFF. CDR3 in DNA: TGTGCCAGCAGCAAACAGGGGGCTGATTACACCGGGGAGCTGTTTTTT.

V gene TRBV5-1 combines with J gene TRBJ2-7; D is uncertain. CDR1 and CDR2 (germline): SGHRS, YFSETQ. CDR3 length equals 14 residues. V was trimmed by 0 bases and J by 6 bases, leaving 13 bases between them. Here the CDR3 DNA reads TGCGCCAGCAGCTTGGGCTTTGGTGCACGCGAGCAGTACTTC. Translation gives CASSLGFGAREQYF.

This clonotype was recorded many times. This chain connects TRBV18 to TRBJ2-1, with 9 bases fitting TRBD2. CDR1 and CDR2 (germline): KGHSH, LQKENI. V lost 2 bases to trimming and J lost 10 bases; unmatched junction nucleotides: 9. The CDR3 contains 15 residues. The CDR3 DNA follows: TGTGCCAGCTCACCATCGCGGGAGGGCCTCGTGGAGCAGTTCTTC. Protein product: CASSPSREGLVEQFF.

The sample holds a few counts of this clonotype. CDR3 protein: CASSYPHGRASSYEQYF. CDR3 coding DNA: TGTGCCAGCAGTTACCCCCACGGGAGGGCGAGCTCCTACGAGCAGTACTTC. The chain combines TRBV6-2 or TRBV6-3 with TRBJ2-7; 8 bases fit TRBD2. The CDR3 totals 17 residues. V lost 2 bases, J lost 0 bases, and 9 bases stayed unmatched. Germline loops: CDR1 MNHEY, CDR2 SVGEGT.

The DNA of the CDR3 is TGTGCCAGCAGTTACTCCCGGGGGGGGGGACAGTACTTC. This codes for CASSYSRGGGQYF. The V gene is TRBV6-5, the J gene TRBJ2-5; 8 nucleotides match TRBD2. The V gene's germline CDR1 is MNHEY and CDR2 SVGAGI. The CDR3 spans 13 residues. V was pared by 0 bases and J by 11 bases, with 5 bases of the junction left unmatched.

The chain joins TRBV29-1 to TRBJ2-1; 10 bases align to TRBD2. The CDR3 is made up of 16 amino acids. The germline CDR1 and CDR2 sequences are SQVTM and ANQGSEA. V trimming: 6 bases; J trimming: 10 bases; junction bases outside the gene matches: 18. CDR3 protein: CSVRLTGKLAGSEQFF. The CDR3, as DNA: TGCAGCGTCCGCTTAACAGGAAAACTAGCGGGAAGCGAGCAGTTCTTC.

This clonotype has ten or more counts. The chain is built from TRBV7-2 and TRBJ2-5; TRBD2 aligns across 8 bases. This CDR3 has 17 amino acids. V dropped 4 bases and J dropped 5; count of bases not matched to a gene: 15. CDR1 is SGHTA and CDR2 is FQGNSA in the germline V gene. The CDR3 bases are TGTGCCAGCAGCTCTACATTCTGGACTAGCTTGGGCGAGACCCAGTACTTC. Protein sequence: CASSSTFWTSLGETQYF.

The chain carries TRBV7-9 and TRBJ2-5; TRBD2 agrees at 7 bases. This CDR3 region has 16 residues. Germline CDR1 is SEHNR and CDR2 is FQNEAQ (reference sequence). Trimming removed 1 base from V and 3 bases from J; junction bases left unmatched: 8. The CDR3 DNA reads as TGTGCCAGCAGCTTAGGAGCGGGGACTGGAAAAGAGACCCAGTACTTC. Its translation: CASSLGAGTGKETQYF.

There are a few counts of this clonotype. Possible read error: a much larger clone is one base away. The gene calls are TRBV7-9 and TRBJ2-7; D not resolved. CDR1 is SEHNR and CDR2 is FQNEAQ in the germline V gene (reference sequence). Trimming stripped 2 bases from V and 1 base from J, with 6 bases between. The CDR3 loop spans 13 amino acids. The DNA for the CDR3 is TGTGCCAGCAGCTTAATGGGATCCTACGAGCAGTACTTC. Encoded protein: CASSLMGSYEQYF.

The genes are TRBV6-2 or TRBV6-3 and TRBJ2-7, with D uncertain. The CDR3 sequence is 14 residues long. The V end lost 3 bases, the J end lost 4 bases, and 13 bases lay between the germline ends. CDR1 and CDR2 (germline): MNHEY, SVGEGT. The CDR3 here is CASSYPGGLYEQYF. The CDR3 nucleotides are TGTGCCAGCAGTTATCCGGGCGGTCTGTACGAGCAGTACTTC.

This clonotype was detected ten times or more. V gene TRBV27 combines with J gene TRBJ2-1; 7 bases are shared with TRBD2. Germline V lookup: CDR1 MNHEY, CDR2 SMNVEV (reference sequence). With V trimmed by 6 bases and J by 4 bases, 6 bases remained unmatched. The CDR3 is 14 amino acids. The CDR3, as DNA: TGTGCCAGCAGCTTAGCTAGCGGTTACAATGAGCAGTTCTTC. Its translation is CASSLASGYNEQFF.

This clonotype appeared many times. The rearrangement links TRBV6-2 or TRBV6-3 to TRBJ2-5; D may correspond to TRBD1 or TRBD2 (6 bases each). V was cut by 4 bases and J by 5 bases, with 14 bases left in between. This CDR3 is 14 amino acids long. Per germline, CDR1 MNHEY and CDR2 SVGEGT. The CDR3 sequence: CASSSSLGGETQYF. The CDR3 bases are TGTGCCAGCAGTTCCAGCTTAGGGGGGGAGACCCAGTACTTC.

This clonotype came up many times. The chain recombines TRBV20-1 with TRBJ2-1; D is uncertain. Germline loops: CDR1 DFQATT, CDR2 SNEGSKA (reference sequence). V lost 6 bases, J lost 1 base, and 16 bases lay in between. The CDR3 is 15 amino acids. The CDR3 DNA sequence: TGCAGTGCCCCAGTAGTGAAAGTTTCCTACAATGAGCAGTTCTTC. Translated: CSAPVVKVSYNEQFF.

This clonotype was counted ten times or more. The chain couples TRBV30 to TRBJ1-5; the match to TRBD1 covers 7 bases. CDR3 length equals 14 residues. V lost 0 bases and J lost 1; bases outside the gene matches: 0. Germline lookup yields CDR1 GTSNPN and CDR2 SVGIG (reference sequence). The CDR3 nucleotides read TGTGCCTGGAGTGTCAGGGGGAGCAATCAGCCCCAGCATTTT. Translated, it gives CAWSVRGSNQPQHF. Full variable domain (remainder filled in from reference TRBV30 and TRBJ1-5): SQTIHQWPATLVQPVGSPLSLECTVEGTSNPNLYWYRQAAGRGLQLLFYSVGIGQISSEVPQNLSASRPQDRQFILSSKKLLLSDSGFYLCAWSVRGSNQPQHFGDGTRLSIL.

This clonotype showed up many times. The CDR3 DNA follows: TGTGCCAGCAGCGCCGCAGGGGGCGCGCACAATGAGCAGTTCTTC. It is translated as CASSAAGGAHNEQFF. The rearrangement uses TRBV7-9 and TRBJ2-1; 8 bases agree with TRBD1. After removal of 5 bases from V and 5 bases from J, the junction contained 8 bases not matched to a gene. The CDR3 length is 15 residues. The germline V gene encodes CDR1 SEHNR and CDR2 FQNEAQ (reference sequence).

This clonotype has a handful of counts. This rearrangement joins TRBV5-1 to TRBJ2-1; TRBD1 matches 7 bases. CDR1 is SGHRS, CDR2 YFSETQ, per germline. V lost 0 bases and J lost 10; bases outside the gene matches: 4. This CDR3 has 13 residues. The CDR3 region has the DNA TGCGCCAGCAGCTTGGAAAGGGGGCCCGAGCAGTTCTTC. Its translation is CASSLERGPEQFF.

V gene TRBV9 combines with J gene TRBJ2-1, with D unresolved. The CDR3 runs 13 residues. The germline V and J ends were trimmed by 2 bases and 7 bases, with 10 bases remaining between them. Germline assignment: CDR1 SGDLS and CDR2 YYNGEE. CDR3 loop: CASSVGVGNEQFF. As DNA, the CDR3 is TGTGCCAGCAGCGTGGGCGTGGGGAATGAGCAGTTCTTC.

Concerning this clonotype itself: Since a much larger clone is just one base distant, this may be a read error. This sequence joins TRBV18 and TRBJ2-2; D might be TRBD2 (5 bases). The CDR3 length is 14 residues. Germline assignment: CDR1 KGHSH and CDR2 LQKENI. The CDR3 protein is CASSPGINTGELLF. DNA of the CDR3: TGTGCCAGCTCACCAGGCATTAACACCGGGGAGCTGCTTTTT.

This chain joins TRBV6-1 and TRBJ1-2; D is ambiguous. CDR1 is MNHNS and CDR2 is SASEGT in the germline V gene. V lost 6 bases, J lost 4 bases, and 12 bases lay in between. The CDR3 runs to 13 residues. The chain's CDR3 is CASRELDGYGYTF. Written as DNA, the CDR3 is TGTGCCAGCAGGGAGTTGGACGGCTATGGCTACACCTTC.

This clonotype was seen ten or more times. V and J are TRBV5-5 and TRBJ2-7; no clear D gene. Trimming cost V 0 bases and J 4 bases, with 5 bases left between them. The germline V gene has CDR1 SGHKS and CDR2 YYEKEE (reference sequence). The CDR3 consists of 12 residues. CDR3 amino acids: CASSLDEYEQYF. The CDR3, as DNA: TGTGCCAGCAGCTTGGATGAGTACGAGCAGTACTTC.

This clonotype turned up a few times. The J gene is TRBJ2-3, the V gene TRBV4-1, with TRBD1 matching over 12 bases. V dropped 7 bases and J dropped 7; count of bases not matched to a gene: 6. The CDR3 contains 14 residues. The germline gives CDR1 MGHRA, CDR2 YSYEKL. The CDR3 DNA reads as TGCGCCAGCACACCGGGACAGGGGGCATATACGCAGTATTTT. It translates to CASTPGQGAYTQYF.

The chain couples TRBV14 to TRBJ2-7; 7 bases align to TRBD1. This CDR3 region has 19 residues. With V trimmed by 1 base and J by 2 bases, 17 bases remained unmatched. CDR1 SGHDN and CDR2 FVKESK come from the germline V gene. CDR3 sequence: CASSQGLRTWGQLTYEQYF. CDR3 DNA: TGTGCCAGCAGCCAAGGTCTGAGGACTTGGGGACAGCTTACCTACGAGCAGTACTTC.

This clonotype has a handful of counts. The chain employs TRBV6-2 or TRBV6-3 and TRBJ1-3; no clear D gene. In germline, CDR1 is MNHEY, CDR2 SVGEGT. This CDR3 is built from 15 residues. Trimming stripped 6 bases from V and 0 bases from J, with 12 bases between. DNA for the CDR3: TGTGCCAGCAGAGGGCAGCTACACTCTGGAAACACCATATATTTT. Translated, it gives CASRGQLHSGNTIYF.

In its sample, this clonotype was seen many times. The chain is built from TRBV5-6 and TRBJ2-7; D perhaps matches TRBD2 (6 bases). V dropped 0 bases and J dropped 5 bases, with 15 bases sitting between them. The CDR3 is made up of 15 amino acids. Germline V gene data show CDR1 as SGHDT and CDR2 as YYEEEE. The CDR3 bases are TGTGCCAGCAGCTTGGGAGGTGGAGGGAGGAACGAGCAGTACTTC. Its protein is CASSLGGGGRNEQYF.